The entry that follows covers one TCR beta chain sequence. Its specificity is not known. Germline V gene data show CDR1 as DFQATT and CDR2 as SNEGSKA (reference sequence). The CDR3 extends over 15 amino acids. Trimming cost V 0 bases and J 4 bases; bases outside gene matches: 4. TCRdb independently ran MiXCR on the 5' RACE reads; one entry per CDR3 protein. The sample contains approximately 250,000 distinct CDR3 sequences, more than 6.5% of which appear only once. The data originate from a study of T cells after yellow fever vaccination. Overall study: Where fractions had low cell numbers, libraries were prepared from them with the SMART-Seq v4 Ultra Low Input RNA kit.

Overall study findings and caveats: Though weaker, the secondary response peaked faster, on day 5 versus 15.

Sequencing used CD4+ T cells sorted from PBMCs, obtained on the day of the yellow fever booster vaccination. This sequence originates from a man in his thirties or forties who received the YFV17D yellow fever vaccine. This chain links TRBV20-1 with TRBJ2-3, with 10 nucleotides matching TRBD2. The CDR3 nucleotides are TGCAGTGCTAGAGAAGTAGCGGGAGGATCAGATACGCAGTATTTT. This translates into CSAREVAGGSDTQYF.